Listed below are T cell receptor beta chains from one sample, sequenced in a study of OX40 agonist ivuxolimab in advanced cancers. Sequenced by immunoSEQ multiplex PCR; TCRdb stores in-frame clones only, minus some. The top ten hold about 0.61% of the sample, which has about 66,000 clones, over 65% seen once. The sample was CD4+ or CD8+ T cells sorted from blood, taken in a trial of the OX40 agonist ivuxolimab. The receptors shown here come from an adult with an advanced solid tumor such as melanoma, head and neck, liver or kidney cancer. Both conserved end residues are part of each CDR3. D genes are given only for firm matches. Size is omitted from some rows. Given values are once, few, many or a class for expanded clones.

TRBV5-1	once	NA	TRBJ1-4	CASSLRGSLNEKLFF	TGCGCCAGCAGCCTCCGCGGCTCCCTTAATGAAAAACTGTTTTTT
TRBV18	NA	NA	TRBJ1-5	CASSPGSNNQPQHF	TGTGCCAGCTCACCGGGCAGCAACAATCAGCCCCAGCATTTT
TRBV2	medium-sized	NA	TRBJ2-5	CASQNPGTPEYF	TGTGCCAGCCAGAACCCCGGGACTCCAGAGTACTTC
TRBV7-8	NA	TRBD1	TRBJ1-5	CASSLGTGGSQPQHF	TGTGCCAGCAGCTTAGGGACAGGGGGGTCTCAGCCCCAGCATTTT
TRBV7-2	NA	TRBD1	TRBJ2-5	CAGEMGQGGTQYF	TGTGCCGGCGAAATGGGACAGGGAGGGACCCAGTACTTC
TRBV7-7	NA	NA	TRBJ2-5	CASSLARVETQYF	TGTGCCAGCAGCTTAGCGCGTGTCGAGACCCAGTACTTC
TRBV1	medium-sized	NA	TRBJ2-3	CTSSLGAGGQGDTQYF	TGCACCAGCAGCCTGGGAGCGGGGGGGCAGGGAGATACGCAGTATTTT
TRBV4-1	NA	NA	TRBJ2-3	CASSQGPGSTDTQYF	TGCGCCAGCAGCCAAGGTCCGGGGAGCACAGATACGCAGTATTTT
TRBV7-2	NA	TRBD1	TRBJ2-7	CASSSAHRGQSSYEQYF	TGTGCCAGCAGCTCAGCCCACAGGGGGCAGAGCTCCTACGAGCAGTACTTC
TRBV19	NA	NA	TRBJ1-5	CASSIDDGTVYQPQHF	TGTGCCAGTAGTATAGATGATGGTACAGTCTATCAGCCCCAGCATTTT
TRBV4-2	NA	TRBD2	TRBJ2-5	CASSQPASGGETQYF	TGTGCCAGCAGCCAACCTGCTAGCGGGGGGGAGACCCAGTACTTC
TRBV7-9	NA	TRBD1	TRBJ1-4	CASSPMDRGILFF	TGTGCCAGCAGCCCCATGGACAGGGGTATACTGTTTTTT
TRBV29-1	NA	NA	TRBJ2-2	CSVEMGTRELFF	TGCAGCGTTGAGATGGGGACCCGGGAGCTGTTTTTT
TRBV5-1	NA	TRBD1	TRBJ1-4	CASSSGTDNEKLFF	TGCGCCAGCAGCTCCGGGACAGACAATGAAAAACTGTTTTTT
TRBV6-5	NA	NA	TRBJ2-5	CASSTHGGETQYF	TGTGCCAGCAGTACCCATGGGGGAGAGACCCAGTACTTC
TRBV4-1	NA	TRBD2	TRBJ2-5	CASSQAPGLAGGSETQYF	TGCGCCAGCAGCCAAGCGCCGGGACTAGCGGGGGGGTCAGAGACCCAGTACTTC
TRBV5-1	NA	NA	TRBJ1-6	CASSLSVTGLIHF	TGCGCCAGCAGCTTAAGTGTTACAGGACTAATCCACTTT
TRBV5-5	NA	NA	TRBJ2-7	CASSPSSTEAYEQYF	TGTGCCAGCAGCCCGTCTTCCACGGAGGCCTACGAGCAGTACTTC
TRBV7-3	NA	NA	TRBJ2-1	CASSPHREINEQFF	TGTGCCAGCAGCCCCCACAGGGAGATTAATGAGCAGTTCTTC
TRBV7-2	NA	TRBD1	TRBJ2-7	CASRAGTASYEQYF	TGTGCCAGCAGGGCAGGGACAGCAAGTTACGAGCAGTACTTC
TRBV7-3	NA	TRBD2	TRBJ2-3	CASSSQSGGGTDTQYF	TGTGCCAGCAGCTCCCAGAGCGGGGGGGGCACAGATACGCAGTATTTT